Here is one T cell receptor (beta chain) with its context. The data were taken from a study of blood T cell repertoires in COVID-19. In the authors' methods: Reference gene primer amplification yielded estimated nucleated cell counts. Assay: immunoSEQ multiplex PCR; the TCRdb copy retains only in-frame clones and omits some. V and J calls and clone size come straight from that table; D and trimming were deduced from the DNA. The sample carries 300,000 to 400,000 clones, 90% recorded once. Cohort allocation depended upon clinical history that participants reported. The germline V gene encodes CDR1 SGHRS and CDR2 YFSETQ. The V and J ends lost 4 bases and 5 bases, in that order; junction bases with no gene match: 8. The CDR3 contains 15 residues.

The sequencing sample was made of PBMCs or T cells enriched from blood (not recorded which). This TCR was sampled from a woman aged 30 to 39 who had been exposed to COVID-19. J is TRBJ2-5 and V is TRBV5-1; 10 positions match TRBD1. CDR3 nucleotide sequence: TGCGCCAGCAGCAACACCGGGACAGGGGAGGAGACCCAGTACTTC. Its translation: CASSNTGTGEETQYF. Full variable domain (rest looked up from reference TRBV5-1 and TRBJ2-5): KAGVTQTPRYLIKTRGQQVTLSCSPISGHRSVSWYQQTPGQGLQFLFEYFSETQRNKGNFPGRFSGRQFSNSRSEMNVSTLELGDSALYLCASSNTGTGEETQYFGPGTRLLVL.